A single sample gave rise to the 2 T cell receptor beta chains below, sequenced in a study of blood T cells in healthy people across ages. Then a second PCR, running about 7 to 11 cycles, was carried out with a sample-barcoded 5' primer and a J-beta primer mix. TCRdb redid the calling of the 5' RACE reads with MiXCR, one entry per CDR3 protein. The sample consists of about 1.1 million distinct CDR3 sequences, around two fifths of them appearing once. Sequencing was carried out using blood. The receptors come from a man younger than 35 in good health.

The chain has TRBV5-1 and TRBJ2-1; D unclear. Germline CDR1 reads SGHRS; CDR2 reads YFSETQ. Trimming shortened V by 1 base and J by 5 bases, and 10 bases separated the two germline ends. The CDR3 is made up of 14 amino acids. The CDR3 here is CASSLWQENNEQFF. CDR3 DNA: TGCGCCAGCAGCTTGTGGCAGGAAAACAATGAGCAGTTCTTC.

This clonotype was seen more than once but under ten times. This rearrangement joins TRBV14 to TRBJ2-1; D remains ambiguous. Trimming shortened V by 7 bases and J by 4 bases, and 17 bases separated the two germline ends. Germline values: CDR1 SGHDN, CDR2 FVKESK. This CDR3 has 15 residues. The CDR3 is CASTARGSVYNEQFF. DNA for the CDR3: TGTGCCAGCACCGCAAGAGGCAGTGTGTACAATGAGCAGTTCTTC. The complete variable domain, with remaining parts taken from reference TRBV14 and TRBJ2-1, reads EAGVTQFPSHSVIEKGQTVTLRCDPISGHDNLYWYRRVMGKEIKFLLHFVKESKQDESGMPNNRFLAERTGGTYSTLKVQPAELEDSGVYFCASTARGSVYNEQFFGPGTRLTVL.